One and the same sample provided the 32 T cell receptor beta chains below, sequenced in a study of human T cells and chemical hapten exposure. Time point specified: patch test 1, 2 weeks after DPC sensitization. The treatment: therapeutic diphenylcyclopropenone sensitization with weekly scalp DPC. TCRdb re-derived calls from the RACE reads in MiXCR, one entry per CDR3 protein. The data show around 340,000 distinct CDR3 sequences, 6% to 8.5% seen once. The sequencing used whole blood, collected in connection with sensitization to the hapten diphenylcyclopropenone (DPC). The receptors stem from a woman under 30 with alopecia areata. Some clones in this sample may be carry-over from other donors' samples.

This clonotype has ten or more counts. The chain links TRBV2 to TRBJ2-1; TRBD2 aligns across 8 bases. After removal of 4 bases from V and 4 bases from J, the junction contained 6 bases not matched to a gene. Germline V gene lookup returns CDR1 SNHLY and CDR2 FYNNEI. This CDR3 comprises 15 residues. The CDR3 region has the DNA TGTGCCAGCAGTGTAGGTACTAGCGGTTACAATGAGCAGTTCTTC. Amino acids: CASSVGTSGYNEQFF. The entire variable domain, with the rest obtained from reference TRBV2 and TRBJ2-1, is as follows: EPEVTQTPSHQVTQMGQEVILRCVPISNHLYFYWYRQILGQKVEFLVSFYNNEISEKSEIFDDQFSVERPDGSNFTLKIRSTKLEDSAMYFCASSVGTSGYNEQFFGPGTRLTVL.

This clonotype was observed at least ten times. The chain joins TRBV6-5 to TRBJ2-2; 10 positions match TRBD1. Germline assignment: CDR1 MNHEY and CDR2 SVGAGI. J was trimmed by 4 bases and V by 6 bases; bases with no gene match: 2. This CDR3 has 14 amino acids. The CDR3 coding sequence is TGTGCCAGCAGCCGGGACAGGGGCACCGGGGAGCTGTTTTTT. Translation: CASSRDRGTGELFF.

There are a few counts of this clonotype. The chain employs TRBV4-3 and TRBJ1-4; possible D gene TRBD1, 6 bases. The germline V gene encodes CDR1 LGHNA and CDR2 YSLEER. V was trimmed by 0 bases and J by 3 bases, leaving 17 bases between them. The CDR3 totals 18 residues. The CDR3 reads CASSQETTGSGANEKLFF. In DNA, the CDR3 is TGCGCCAGCAGCCAAGAAACAACAGGGAGTGGGGCTAATGAAAAACTGTTTTTT.

The sample holds a few counts of this clonotype. This chain joins TRBV27 and TRBJ2-7, with TRBD1 identical over 8 bases. Per germline, CDR1 MNHEY and CDR2 SMNVEV (reference sequence). Trimming removed 2 bases from V and 2 bases from J; junction bases left unmatched: 5. There are 15 residues in the CDR3. The CDR3 DNA reads TGTGCCAGCAGTTTAATACAGGGGGGAGCCTACGAGCAGTACTTC. It translates to CASSLIQGGAYEQYF.

The table lists this clonotype with a few counts. The chain has TRBV5-1 and TRBJ1-1; TRBD1 is a possible D gene (6 bases). V was cut by 0 bases and J by 6 bases, with 24 bases left in between. From germline, CDR1 is SGHRS and CDR2 YFSETQ. This CDR3 is built from 18 residues. The CDR3 DNA sequence: TGCGCCAGCAGCTTGGAGGCGCTCCCCGGACCAGGGGCCGCTGAAGCTTTCTTT. It translates to CASSLEALPGPGAAEAFF.

This clonotype was picked up a small number of times. This chain links TRBV6-6 with TRBJ1-5; D may be TRBD1 (5 bases). Trimming stripped 7 bases from V and 5 bases from J, with 15 bases between. The germline V gene has CDR1 MNHNY and CDR2 SVGAGI (reference sequence). This CDR3 comprises 14 residues. As DNA, the CDR3 is TGTGCCAGCACCCCAGGGAATTGGGATCAGCCCCAGCATTTT. This encodes CASTPGNWDQPQHF.

The chain is built from TRBV6-2 or TRBV6-3 and TRBJ2-7; D possibly corresponds to TRBD1 (6 bases). CDR1 MNHEY and CDR2 SVGEGT come from the germline V gene. This CDR3 has 14 amino acids. V shed 7 bases and J shed 9 bases, with 22 bases lying between them. The CDR3 here is CASIPTDRSPRQYF. The CDR3 DNA reads TGTGCCAGCATCCCGACGGACAGATCCCCTCGGCAGTACTTC.

This clonotype was found a few times. This sequence joins TRBV6-9 and TRBJ1-5, with D unresolved. This CDR3 contains 11 residues. With 7 bases removed from V and 4 bases from J, the gap between germline ends came to 5 bases. CDR1 and CDR2 (germline): MNHGY, SVAAGI. CDR3 in amino acids: CASIENQPQHF. The CDR3 DNA sequence: TGTGCCAGCATAGAGAATCAGCCCCAGCATTTT.

This clonotype was recorded at least ten times. The V call is TRBV9, the J call TRBJ2-1; D not certain. The length of the CDR3 is 15 residues. V lost 0 bases to trimming and J lost 4 bases, with 11 bases between them. Germline V gives CDR1 SGDLS, CDR2 YYNGEE. CDR3 DNA sequence: TGTGCCAGCAGCGTAGGTTTGCGAGGATACAATGAGCAGTTCTTC. It encodes CASSVGLRGYNEQFF.

This clonotype has a handful of counts. The chain carries TRBV7-9 and TRBJ2-3; TRBD2 aligns across 8 bases. CDR1 is SEHNR, CDR2 FQNEAQ, per germline (reference sequence). This CDR3 is 15 amino acids long. Trimming took 5 bases from V and 4 from J; bases not matched to a gene: 8. CDR3 coding DNA: TGTGCCAGCAGCCGACCCAGCGGGGGCCCAGATACGCAGTATTTT. Residues: CASSRPSGGPDTQYF.

This clonotype was picked up many times. The rearrangement links TRBV2 to TRBJ2-4; D might be TRBD1 or TRBD2, each matching 5 bases. The CDR3 runs 14 residues. The V and J ends lost 8 bases and 7 bases respectively, with 18 bases between them. Germline assignment: CDR1 SNHLY and CDR2 FYNNEI. The CDR3 protein is CASASEGLANIQYF. The CDR3 bases are TGTGCCAGCGCATCAGAGGGGTTGGCCAACATTCAGTACTTC.

This clonotype was recorded many times. V is TRBV6-2 or TRBV6-3 and J is TRBJ1-2; weak D call: TRBD1 (5 bases). Per the germline V gene, CDR1 is MNHEY and CDR2 is SVGEGT. The CDR3 covers 15 residues. V shed 7 bases and J shed 2 bases, with 17 bases lying between them. The CDR3 region is CASTSPRAGNYGYTF. CDR3 nucleotides: TGTGCCAGCACCTCACCCCGGGCAGGGAACTATGGCTACACCTTC.

J is TRBJ1-2 and V is TRBV12-3 or TRBV12-4; 10 nucleotides line up with TRBD1. The CDR3 is made up of 14 amino acids. The junction had 9 bases not matched to a gene; V was cut back by 6 bases and J by 8 bases. The CDR3 region has the DNA TGTGCCAGCAGCCACAGACAGGGGGCGCGGGGCTACACCTTC. As protein: CASSHRQGARGYTF.

The chain recombines TRBV2 with TRBJ1-2, with D possibly being TRBD1 (5 bases). The germline V and J ends were trimmed by 2 bases and 2 bases, with 9 bases remaining between them. This CDR3 region has 14 residues. Germline V CDR1 and CDR2: SNHLY, FYNNEI. CDR3 sequence reads: CASSERGTNYGYTF. The CDR3 region has the DNA TGTGCCAGCAGTGAAAGAGGGACGAACTATGGCTACACCTTC.

Many counts were recorded for this clonotype. The chain uses TRBV6-5 and TRBJ1-2; a possible D gene is TRBD1 (5 bases). This CDR3 region has 13 residues. Germline values: CDR1 MNHEY, CDR2 SVGAGI. V shed 2 bases and J shed 2 bases, with 6 bases lying between them. This chain's CDR3 is CASSYDRNYGYTF. CDR3 bases: TGTGCCAGCAGTTACGACAGAAACTATGGCTACACCTTC.

This clonotype was recorded at least ten times. The chain has TRBV24-1 and TRBJ2-1; D may be TRBD1 (5 bases). The CDR3 is 13 amino acids. V was pared by 3 bases and J by 8 bases, with 10 bases between. From germline, CDR1 is KGHDR and CDR2 SFDVKD. The CDR3 spells CATSDPRADEQFF. For the CDR3, the DNA is TGTGCCACCAGTGATCCCAGGGCGGATGAGCAGTTCTTC.

This clonotype appeared a few times. The chain uses TRBV12-3 or TRBV12-4 and TRBJ1-1, with a possible D match to TRBD1 (6 bases). Between the trimmed V and J ends, which lost 6 bases and 4 bases, there was a span of 15 bases. The length of the CDR3 is 14 residues. The CDR3: CASRPGHSSTEAFF. The CDR3 DNA is TGTGCCAGCAGACCGGGACACTCCTCCACTGAAGCTTTCTTT.

In its sample, this clonotype was seen many times. V gene TRBV5-1 combines with J gene TRBJ1-5, with D maybe TRBD1 (5 bases). The CDR3 is 15 amino acids. Germline V gives CDR1 SGHRS, CDR2 YFSETQ. V dropped 0 bases and J dropped 7 bases, with 14 bases sitting between them. The CDR3 loop is CASSLVPTGDQPQHF. The CDR3, as DNA: TGCGCCAGCAGCTTGGTACCCACGGGGGACCAGCCCCAGCATTTT.

This clonotype was observed a handful of times. J is TRBJ1-1 and V is TRBV28, with a weak D call TRBD1 (5 bases). The CDR3 has 14 amino acids. V lost 3 bases to trimming and J lost 1 base, with 9 bases between them. Germline CDR1 reads MDHEN; CDR2 reads SYDVKM. The chain's CDR3 is CASSFQGENTEAFF. The CDR3 DNA sequence: TGTGCCAGCAGTTTCCAGGGAGAGAACACTGAAGCTTTCTTT. The variable domain in full, with the rest retrieved from reference TRBV28 and TRBJ1-1, is DVKVTQSSRYLVKRTGEKVFLECVQDMDHENMFWYRQDPGLGLRLIYFSYDVKMKEKGDIPEGYSVSREKKERFSLILESASTNQTSMYLCASSFQGENTEAFFGQGTRLTVV.

CDR3 nucleotide sequence: TGTGCCAGCACCCAACCGGGACAGGGGACTTTCTTT. As protein: CASTQPGQGTFF. The chain links TRBV6-5 to TRBJ1-1; 10 bases match TRBD1. This CDR3 comprises 12 residues. Trimming at V came to 7 bases and at J to 12 bases, leaving 8 bases not matched to a gene. The V gene's germline CDR1 is MNHEY and CDR2 SVGAGI.

The chain couples TRBV7-9 to TRBJ2-2; no firm D call. With 5 bases removed from V and 1 base from J, the gap between germline ends came to 17 bases. This CDR3 has 17 residues. The germline gives CDR1 SEHNR, CDR2 FQNEAQ (reference sequence). CDR3: CASSPQDSTVNTGELFF. The CDR3 region has the DNA TGTGCCAGCAGCCCCCAAGATTCAACAGTGAACACCGGGGAGCTGTTTTTT.

This clonotype was detected many times. The rearrangement links TRBV3-1 to TRBJ2-3, with a weak D call TRBD1 (5 bases). The germline V and J ends were trimmed by 4 bases and 3 bases, with 14 bases remaining between them. The germline CDR1 and CDR2 sequences are LGHDT and YNNKEL (reference sequence). The CDR3 sequence is 15 residues long. The CDR3 DNA reads TGTGCCAGCAGCCCCGTGGGGCAGGAGACAGATACGCAGTATTTT. Its protein is CASSPVGQETDTQYF.

This clonotype was recorded a few times. The J gene is TRBJ1-6, the V gene TRBV20-1; 8 bases fit TRBD1. This CDR3 has 14 amino acids. The V and J ends lost 2 bases and 5 bases, in that order; junction bases with no gene match: 2. CDR1 DFQATT and CDR2 SNEGSKA come from the germline V gene (reference sequence). The CDR3 sequence is CSARMDRDNSPLHF. The CDR3 nucleotides read TGCAGTGCTAGAATGGACAGGGATAATTCACCCCTCCACTTT.

This clonotype turned up a few times. This sequence joins TRBV27 and TRBJ1-1; TRBD1 might be the D (5 bases). The CDR3 consists of 14 residues. The V end lost 5 bases, the J end lost 5 bases, and 15 bases lay between the germline ends. The germline V gene has CDR1 MNHEY and CDR2 SMNVEV (reference sequence). CDR3 region: CASSGQAGLTEAFF. The CDR3 DNA is TGTGCCAGCAGTGGCCAGGCAGGGCTTACTGAAGCTTTCTTT.

The CDR3 DNA sequence: TGTGCCAGCAGTTACCAGGGGCTAGGTTATGAAAAACTGTTTTTT. Translated, it gives CASSYQGLGYEKLFF. This rearrangement joins TRBV6-5 to TRBJ1-4; maybe TRBD1 (6 bases). Trimming shortened V by 2 bases and J by 6 bases, and 13 bases separated the two germline ends. The CDR3 has 15 residues. Looked up from germline, CDR1 is MNHEY and CDR2 is SVGAGI.

This clonotype was found a few times. The gene calls are TRBV3-1 and TRBJ2-3, with TRBD2 matching over 14 bases. Looked up from germline, CDR1 is LGHDT and CDR2 is YNNKEL (reference sequence). After removal of 1 base from V and 6 bases from J, the junction contained 6 bases not matched to a gene. The CDR3 contains 17 residues. The DNA of the CDR3 is TGTGCCAGCAGCCAAGGACTAGCGGGGGGGCCAGGGGATACGCAGTATTTT. The encoded protein is CASSQGLAGGPGDTQYF.

This clonotype was counted only a few times. CDR3 residues: CASSQEQEANSNQPQHF. DNA of the CDR3: TGTGCCAGCAGCCAGGAACAGGAGGCGAATAGCAATCAGCCCCAGCATTTT. The chain recombines TRBV4-2 with TRBJ1-5; D perhaps matches TRBD1 (5 bases). The length of the CDR3 is 17 residues. CDR1 is LGHNA and CDR2 is YNFKEQ in the germline V gene. The V and J ends lost 3 bases and 0 bases respectively, with 15 bases between them.

The sample holds a few counts of this clonotype. The chain employs TRBV7-2 and TRBJ1-5, with 8 nucleotides matching TRBD1. The CDR3 has 16 amino acids. CDR1 and CDR2 from the germline V gene are SGHTA and FQGNSA. V shed 5 bases, J shed 3 bases, and the junction held 9 bases outside the gene matches. The CDR3 sequence is CASSQGQGALNQPQHF. The CDR3 bases are TGTGCCAGCAGCCAGGGGCAGGGGGCCCTCAATCAGCCCCAGCATTTT. The full variable domain, with the rest looked up from reference TRBV7-2 and TRBJ1-5, is GAGVSQSPSNKVTEKGKDVELRCDPISGHTALYWYRQSLGQGLEFLIYFQGNSAPDKSGLPSDRFSAERTGGSVSTLTIQRTQQEDSAVYLCASSQGQGALNQPQHFGDGTRLSIL.

The chain links TRBV6-2 or TRBV6-3 to TRBJ1-1; D ambiguous. The CDR3 has 12 residues. V shed 5 bases and J shed 8 bases, with 12 bases lying between them. The germline V gene encodes CDR1 MNHEY and CDR2 SVGEGT. For the CDR3, the DNA is TGTGCCAGCAGTCCCATGACGGAAGAAGCTTTCTTT. It yields the protein CASSPMTEEAFF.

This clonotype was recorded at least ten times. The chain combines TRBV2 with TRBJ1-2; 9 nucleotides line up with TRBD1. Germline-derived CDR1 and CDR2 are SNHLY and FYNNEI. Trimming removed 7 bases from V and 4 bases from J; junction bases left unmatched: 7. CDR3 length: 14 residues. The CDR3 loop reads CASMGQGSTYGYTF. The CDR3 coding sequence is TGTGCCAGCATGGGACAGGGAAGTACCTATGGCTACACCTTC.

Of note for this clonotype: Sequence at one end of the junction differs from germline and may be a read error. V and J are TRBV6-5 and TRBJ1-2; D remains ambiguous. Germline V lookup: CDR1 MNHEY, CDR2 SVGAGI. This CDR3 is built from 14 residues. The CDR3 sequence: CVSSYSRAVGGYTF. Here the CDR3 DNA reads TGTGTCAGCAGTTACTCGAGGGCCGTGGGAGGCTACACCTTC.

This clonotype has a count of ten or more. The V gene is TRBV3-1, the J gene TRBJ2-7; D remains unclear. The CDR3 runs 11 residues. V was cut by 0 bases and J by 6 bases, with 3 bases left in between. Germline V gives CDR1 LGHDT, CDR2 YNNKEL (reference sequence). In DNA form, the CDR3 reads TGTGCCAGCAGCCAAGAGGGCGAGCAGTACTTC. Protein product: CASSQEGEQYF.